These 22 T cell receptor beta chains were sequenced from one sample in a study of T cell repertoires in ileal Crohn's disease (dated by TCRdb to the late 2010s). Sample time point, as interpreted from the label and publication: neoterminal ileum biopsy at postoperative endoscopy, about 6 months after surgery. The library was built by means of the immunoSEQ multiplex PCR assay. This immuneACCESS table, as held by TCRdb, lists in-frame sequences with V and J called but not all clones. Of the missing ones, under half trace to an unresolved V gene in checked studies; the others have no known cause. The sample table shows more than 60,000 clones, and about 88% are seen once. The ten largest make up about 2.1% of the sample. Specimen: ileal tissue. The receptors were gathered from an adult with Crohn's disease.

V is TRBV11-3 and J is TRBJ2-3; D perhaps matches TRBD2 (6 bases). Germline lookup yields CDR1 SGHNT and CDR2 YENEEA. V was cut by 6 bases and J by 3 bases, with 10 bases left in between. The CDR3 has 13 amino acids. Here the CDR3 reads CASRTSQTDTQYF. CDR3 nucleotide sequence: TGTGCCAGCAGGACTAGTCAGACAGATACGCAGTATTTT.

V is TRBV4-1 and J is TRBJ1-1; TRBD1 is a possible D gene (5 bases). Trimming stripped 1 base from V and 3 bases from J, with 9 bases between. CDR1 and CDR2 (germline): MGHRA, YSYEKL. The CDR3 loop spans 14 amino acids. CDR3 protein: CASSQVGGYTEAFF. The CDR3 coding sequence is TGCGCCAGCAGCCAAGTGGGGGGGTACACTGAAGCTTTCTTT.

The chain employs TRBV4-1 and TRBJ1-4; tentative D call: TRBD1 (6 bases). Trimming took off 1 base at V and 8 bases at J, with 14 bases between the two ends. The CDR3 is 15 amino acids. Looked up from germline, CDR1 is MGHRA and CDR2 is YSYEKL. DNA of the CDR3: TGCGCCAGCAGCCAAGTGCCGACAGGAAGGGAAAAACTGTTTTTT. This gives the protein CASSQVPTGREKLFF.

This clone was seen only once. The V gene is TRBV5-4, the J gene TRBJ1-2; a possible D gene is TRBD1 (5 bases). V was shortened by 4 bases and J by 6 bases, with 25 bases between the two germline ends. Germline CDR1 reads SGHNT; CDR2 reads YYREEE (reference sequence). The CDR3 sequence is 17 residues long. DNA for the CDR3: TGTGCCAGCAGCGGACTCCCCGGCGAGGGGAGGGCCGATGGCTACACCTTC. Translation gives CASSGLPGEGRADGYTF.

The chain joins TRBV5-1 to TRBJ1-2; tentatively, D is TRBD1 (5 bases). With 4 bases removed from V and 0 bases from J, the gap between germline ends came to 10 bases. The CDR3 extends over 14 amino acids. Looked up from germline, CDR1 is SGHRS and CDR2 is YFSETQ. The CDR3 bases are TGCGCCAGCAGCCTGGACACCGCTAACTATGGCTACACCTTC. It translates to CASSLDTANYGYTF.

This chain connects TRBV6-6 to TRBJ1-1; D remains ambiguous. Germline loops: CDR1 MNHNY, CDR2 SVGAGI (reference sequence). The CDR3 extends over 12 amino acids. Trimming removed 10 bases from V and 5 bases from J, with 14 bases in between. This chain's CDR3 is CATTGVETEAFF. CDR3 in DNA: TGTGCCACCACCGGGGTCGAAACTGAAGCTTTCTTT.

V is TRBV4-3 and J is TRBJ2-7; D not certain. From germline, CDR1 is LGHNA and CDR2 YSLEER. The V end lost 0 bases, the J end lost 1 base, and 10 bases lay between the germline ends. The CDR3 consists of 15 residues. CDR3 protein: CASSQERLGSYEQYF. The CDR3 DNA follows: TGCGCCAGCAGCCAAGAGCGGCTAGGATCCTACGAGCAGTACTTC.

The rearrangement links TRBV28 to TRBJ2-4; the D is unclear. Trimming took off 3 bases at V and 0 bases at J, with 9 bases between the two ends. This CDR3 has 15 residues. Germline lookup yields CDR1 MDHEN and CDR2 SYDVKM. As DNA, the CDR3 is TGTGCCAGCAGTTTTCTCCCCCTAGCCAAAAACATTCAGTACTTC. This encodes CASSFLPLAKNIQYF.

This chain links TRBV28 with TRBJ1-2; tentative D call: TRBD1 (5 bases). Trimming stripped 2 bases from V and 4 bases from J, with 11 bases between. This CDR3 is 14 amino acids long. Germline-derived CDR1 and CDR2 are MDHEN and SYDVKM. Here the CDR3 DNA reads TGTGCCAGCAGTTTAGGAGGGGCCGTCTATGGCTACACCTTC. Translating it yields CASSLGGAVYGYTF.

This chain connects TRBV19 to TRBJ1-1; 10 bases fit TRBD1. V lost 5 bases and J lost 7; bases outside the gene matches: 7. Germline V gives CDR1 LNHDA, CDR2 SQIVND (reference sequence). CDR3 length: 14 residues. The CDR3 spells CASSYDRGLGEAFF. CDR3 DNA sequence: TGTGCCAGTAGTTACGACAGGGGGCTTGGTGAAGCTTTCTTT.

The DNA of the CDR3 is TGTGCCAGCAGCTTAACCCTAGCGACCACAGATACGCAGTATTTT. Protein product: CASSLTLATTDTQYF. The chain joins TRBV7-2 to TRBJ2-3, with D perhaps matching TRBD2 (6 bases). The CDR3 runs 15 residues. V shed 2 bases and J shed 2 bases, with 11 bases lying between them. Germline assignment: CDR1 SGHTA and CDR2 FQGNSA.

Only one count was recorded for this clone. The genes are TRBV5-6 and TRBJ2-1; D remains unclear. This CDR3 has 14 residues. V lost 2 bases to trimming and J lost 0 bases, with 6 bases between them. The V gene's germline CDR1 is SGHDT and CDR2 YYEEEE. CDR3 sequence (DNA): TGTGCCAGCAGCTTTAGGAGCTCCTACAATGAGCAGTTCTTC. Residues: CASSFRSSYNEQFF.

This clone has just one count. The CDR3 coding sequence is TGTGCCTGGAGTGCCCTAGCGGCCTCCAGGGGCGAGCAGTACTTC. It yields the protein CAWSALAASRGEQYF. The chain joins TRBV30 to TRBJ2-7; D might be TRBD2 (7 bases). CDR3 size: 15 residues. V lost 1 base and J 6 bases, leaving 19 bases between the germline ends. Germline V lookup: CDR1 GTSNPN, CDR2 SVGIG (reference sequence).

The rearrangement links TRBV2 to TRBJ1-3, with 10 bases lining up with TRBD1. This CDR3 is 16 amino acids long. J gave up 2 bases and V 6 bases, and 7 bases lay outside the gene matches. Germline V gene lookup returns CDR1 SNHLY and CDR2 FYNNEI. The CDR3 here is CASRAHGTGAGNTIYF. CDR3 DNA: TGTGCCAGCAGGGCTCACGGGACAGGGGCTGGAAACACCATATATTTT.

The CDR3: CASGQMNTEAFF. The CDR3 DNA reads as TGTGCCAGCGGACAGATGAACACTGAAGCTTTCTTT. The chain carries TRBV7-8 and TRBJ1-1; D might be TRBD1 (6 bases). Per the germline V gene, CDR1 is SGHVS and CDR2 is FQNEAQ. The CDR3 length is 12 residues. Between the trimmed V and J ends, which lost 8 bases and 0 bases, there was a span of 7 bases. Complete variable domain (other parts from reference TRBV7-8 and TRBJ1-1): GAGVSQSPRYKVAKRGQDVALRCDPISGHVSLFWYQQALGQGPEFLTYFQNEAQLDKSGLPSDRFFAERPEGSVSTLKIQRTQQEDSAVYLCASGQMNTEAFFGQGTRLTVV.

The genes are TRBV5-1 and TRBJ2-3; perhaps TRBD2 as D (6 bases). The CDR3 is made up of 15 amino acids. The ends were cut back, 3 bases at V and 7 bases at J, with 18 bases in the middle. The germline gives CDR1 SGHRS, CDR2 YFSETQ. In DNA form, the CDR3 reads TGCGCCAGCAGCTCTTCTTCCGCGGGGATTTATACGCAGTATTTT. Encoded protein: CASSSSSAGIYTQYF.

The chain carries TRBV5-1 and TRBJ1-5, with 7 bases fitting TRBD1. Trimming removed 0 bases from V and 7 bases from J; junction bases left unmatched: 10. Germline lookup yields CDR1 SGHRS and CDR2 YFSETQ. The CDR3 totals 16 residues. CDR3 bases: TGCGCCAGCAGCTTGGGAGGTACAGGGGCTTTCCAGCCCCAGCATTTT. Protein sequence: CASSLGGTGAFQPQHF. Using reference TRBV5-1 and TRBJ1-5 for the parts outside the CDR3, the full variable domain is KAGVTQTPRYLIKTRGQQVTLSCSPISGHRSVSWYQQTPGQGLQFLFEYFSETQRNKGNFPGRFSGRQFSNSRSEMNVSTLELGDSALYLCASSLGGTGAFQPQHFGDGTRLSIL.

In DNA form, the CDR3 reads TGTGCCAGCAGTGACAGGGGCGCGCAGCCCCAGCATTTT. It specifies CASSDRGAQPQHF. The gene calls are TRBV19 and TRBJ1-5; TRBD1 matches at 8 bases. Germline-derived CDR1 and CDR2 are LNHDA and SQIVND (reference sequence). This CDR3 comprises 13 residues. After removal of 9 bases from V and 7 bases from J, the junction contained 8 bases not matched to a gene.

V gene TRBV29-1 combines with J gene TRBJ1-1; D call uncertain. With 0 bases removed from V and 6 bases from J, the gap between germline ends came to 11 bases. The CDR3 consists of 13 residues. Germline V gene lookup returns CDR1 SQVTM and CDR2 ANQGSEA. The CDR3 reads CSVEDGTAPEAFF. CDR3 DNA sequence: TGCAGCGTTGAAGATGGAACAGCCCCTGAAGCTTTCTTT.

This chain uses TRBV2 with TRBJ1-1, with TRBD1 as a possible D gene (6 bases). In germline, CDR1 is SNHLY, CDR2 FYNNEI. Deletions cut 8 bases from V and 6 bases from J, with 10 bases between. The CDR3 is 11 amino acids. For the CDR3, the DNA is TGTGCCAGCTCTCGGACAGCTGAAGCTTTCTTT. It is translated as CASSRTAEAFF.

The chain is built from TRBV9 and TRBJ2-3; D is possibly TRBD1 (5 bases). V shed 2 bases and J shed 0 bases, with 16 bases lying between them. Germline V CDR1 and CDR2: SGDLS, YYNGEE. This CDR3 has 17 residues. CDR3 in amino acids: CASSVRKDTPSTDTQYF. CDR3 nucleotide sequence: TGTGCCAGCAGCGTTCGAAAGGACACCCCAAGCACAGATACGCAGTATTTT.

The genes are TRBV6-6 and TRBJ1-1, with D possibly matching TRBD1 (5 bases). With 2 bases removed from V and 3 bases from J, the gap between germline ends came to 7 bases. Germline CDR1 and CDR2: MNHNY and SVGAGI (reference sequence). The CDR3 runs 13 residues. Here the CDR3 reads CASSYVGDTEAFF. As DNA, the CDR3 is TGTGCCAGCAGTTACGTAGGGGACACTGAAGCTTTCTTT.